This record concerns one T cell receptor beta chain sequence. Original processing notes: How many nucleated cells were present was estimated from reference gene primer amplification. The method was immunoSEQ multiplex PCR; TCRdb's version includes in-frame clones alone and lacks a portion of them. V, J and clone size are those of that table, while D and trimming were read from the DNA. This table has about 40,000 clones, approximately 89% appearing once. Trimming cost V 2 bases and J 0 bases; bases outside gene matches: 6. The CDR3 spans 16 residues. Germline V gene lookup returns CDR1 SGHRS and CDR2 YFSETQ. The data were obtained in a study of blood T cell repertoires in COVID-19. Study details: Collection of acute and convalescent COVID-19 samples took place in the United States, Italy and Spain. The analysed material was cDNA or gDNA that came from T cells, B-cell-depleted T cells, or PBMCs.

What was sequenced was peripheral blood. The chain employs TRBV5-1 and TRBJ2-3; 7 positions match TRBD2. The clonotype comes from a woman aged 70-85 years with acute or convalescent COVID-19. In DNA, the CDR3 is TGCGCCAGCAGCTTAGGCGGGGGTCCTAGCACAGATACGCAGTATTTT. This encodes CASSLGGGPSTDTQYF.